One and the same sample provided the 18 T cell receptor beta chains below, sequenced in a study of shared clonotypes between healthy human individuals. Using immunoSEQ multiplex PCR, the repertoire was profiled, and TCRdb retains in-frame clones only, with some absent. The data contain approximately 330,000 clones, more than 60% of them singletons. Source material: memory CD4+ T cells sorted from blood. Noted subset: CD45RA-negative fraction. The receptor set was obtained from a young man in good health.

This rearrangement joins TRBV9 to TRBJ2-7; the D is unclear. Trimming cost V 4 bases and J 0 bases, with 11 bases left between them. Germline assignment: CDR1 SGDLS and CDR2 YYNGEE. The CDR3 length is 14 residues. The CDR3 DNA reads as TGTGCCAGCAGCACAAACGAAGACTCCTACGAGCAGTACTTC. Its translation is CASSTNEDSYEQYF.

V gene TRBV18 combines with J gene TRBJ1-2; no firm D call. The CDR3 length is 12 residues. Germline V CDR1 and CDR2: KGHSH, LQKENI. The V end lost 2 bases, the J end lost 8 bases, and 9 bases lay between the germline ends. DNA for the CDR3: TGTGCCAGCTCACCAGTGAGTTACGGCTACACCTTC. This sequence encodes CASSPVSYGYTF.

The V and J genes are TRBV7-6 and TRBJ1-2, with D perhaps TRBD1 (6 bases). The V end lost 8 bases, the J end lost 3 bases, and 10 bases lay between the germline ends. Germline CDR1 reads SGHVS; CDR2 reads FNYEAQ. The CDR3 sequence is 12 residues long. The CDR3 DNA sequence: TGTGCCAGCGGGGGCTTAGACTATGGCTACACCTTC. Amino acid sequence: CASGGLDYGYTF.

This clone was counted once. The V call is TRBV7-2, the J call TRBJ1-5; perhaps TRBD1 as D (5 bases). Trimming took off 5 bases at V and 2 bases at J, with 16 bases between the two ends. The CDR3 covers 16 residues. Germline values: CDR1 SGHTA, CDR2 FQGNSA. The chain's CDR3 is CASSPYPGQGNQPQHF. The DNA of the CDR3 is TGTGCCAGCAGCCCATACCCGGGGCAGGGCAATCAGCCCCAGCATTTT.

This clone was found once. The gene calls are TRBV29-1 and TRBJ2-5; TRBD2 matches 10 bases. V was clipped by 4 bases and J by 4 bases; unmatched bases: 3. The CDR3 has 13 residues. Germline values: CDR1 SQVTM, CDR2 ANQGSEA. This CDR3 is CSVVRLAGETQYF. In nucleotides, the CDR3 is TGCAGCGTTGTCCGACTAGCGGGAGAGACCCAGTACTTC.

V is TRBV4-3 and J is TRBJ2-2; D perhaps matches TRBD2 (7 bases). Germline V gene sequence: CDR1 LGHNA, CDR2 YSLEER. V gave up 4 bases and J gave up 4 bases, with 13 bases separating them. This CDR3 has 15 amino acids. This CDR3 reads CASSRGGQGTGELFF. The CDR3 nucleotides read TGCGCCAGCAGCCGGGGGGGGCAGGGCACCGGGGAGCTGTTTTTT.

The chain is built from TRBV5-1 and TRBJ2-7; 10 nucleotides line up with TRBD2. Germline V gene sequence: CDR1 SGHRS, CDR2 YFSETQ. The V and J ends lost 0 bases and 6 bases, in that order; junction bases with no gene match: 6. The length of the CDR3 is 15 residues. CDR3 bases: TGCGCCAGCAGCTTGGAACCTAGCGGGAGTGGCGAGCAGTACTTC. Its protein product is CASSLEPSGSGEQYF.

This chain links TRBV4-3 with TRBJ2-2; TRBD1 agrees at 8 bases. V dropped 0 bases and J dropped 6; count of bases not matched to a gene: 9. Germline-derived CDR1 and CDR2 are LGHNA and YSLEER. The CDR3 is made up of 17 amino acids. CDR3 bases: TGCGCCAGCAGCCAAGAGTGGACAGGGATGATGCCCGGGGAGCTGTTTTTT. Translated: CASSQEWTGMMPGELFF.

This chain connects TRBV28 to TRBJ2-5; D is possibly TRBD2 (5 bases). CDR3 length equals 16 residues. Germline CDR1 MDHEN, CDR2 SYDVKM. V lost 3 bases, J lost 5 bases, and 19 bases lay in between. This chain's CDR3 is CASSLGGSPAGETQYF. The CDR3 DNA reads TGTGCCAGCAGTTTGGGCGGGTCCCCAGCTGGGGAGACCCAGTACTTC.

DNA for the CDR3: TGTGCCAGCAGGGAAGAGCAGGTAGGGGTCTACGAGCAGTACTTC. Protein product: CASREEQVGVYEQYF. The rearrangement joins TRBV9 to TRBJ2-7; maybe TRBD1 (5 bases). The V end lost 5 bases, the J end lost 3 bases, and 18 bases lay between the germline ends. The CDR3 is made up of 15 amino acids. The germline V gene has CDR1 SGDLS and CDR2 YYNGEE.

This clone appeared a few times. Other DNA sequences of this sample code for an identical CDR3. The gene calls are TRBV5-1 and TRBJ2-5; D ambiguous. V lost 0 bases to trimming and J lost 2 bases, with 2 bases between them. From germline, CDR1 is SGHRS and CDR2 YFSETQ. The CDR3 covers 12 residues. In DNA, the CDR3 is TGCGCCAGCAGCTTGGTTCAAGAGACCCAGTACTTC. It is translated as CASSLVQETQYF.

This clone has a single count. V usage is TRBV11-1 and J usage is TRBJ1-1, with a tentative D call TRBD1 (6 bases). V gave up 5 bases and J gave up 1 base, with 11 bases separating them. This CDR3 region has 14 residues. Germline CDR1 is SGHAT and CDR2 is FQDESV (reference sequence). Here the CDR3 reads CASSVSRGNTEAFF. For the CDR3, the DNA is TGTGCCAGCAGCGTTTCCAGGGGGAACACTGAAGCTTTCTTT.

The chain employs TRBV19 and TRBJ1-1; D gene ambiguous. Germline-derived CDR1 and CDR2 are LNHDA and SQIVND (reference sequence). With 6 bases removed from V and 5 bases from J, the gap between germline ends came to 13 bases. The CDR3 loop spans 13 amino acids. CDR3 DNA: TGTGCCAGTAGCACCAACCGACGGACTGAAGCTTTCTTT. This encodes CASSTNRRTEAFF.

The chain uses TRBV29-1 and TRBJ2-5; D is ambiguous. V lost 6 bases, J lost 4 bases, and 9 bases lay in between. The CDR3 consists of 11 residues. Germline assignment: CDR1 SQVTM and CDR2 ANQGSEA. The CDR3 DNA reads as TGCAGCGTATCGAACGGAGAGACCCAGTACTTC. This codes for CSVSNGETQYF.

J is TRBJ1-1 and V is TRBV28; TRBD1 agrees at 8 bases. This CDR3 has 14 residues. CDR1 MDHEN and CDR2 SYDVKM come from the germline V gene. With 3 bases clipped from V and 4 bases from J, the junction kept 4 bases outside the gene matches. DNA of the CDR3: TGTGCCAGCAGTTTTACAGGGGGGATCACTGAAGCTTTCTTT. Residues: CASSFTGGITEAFF. Complete variable domain (other parts from reference TRBV28 and TRBJ1-1): DVKVTQSSRYLVKRTGEKVFLECVQDMDHENMFWYRQDPGLGLRLIYFSYDVKMKEKGDIPEGYSVSREKKERFSLILESASTNQTSMYLCASSFTGGITEAFFGQGTRLTVV.

About this clone: A much more abundant neighbour one base away suggests this may be a read error. V usage is TRBV5-5 and J usage is TRBJ2-7; 8 nucleotides line up with TRBD1. The V and J ends lost 4 bases and 6 bases, in that order; junction bases with no gene match: 15. This CDR3 has 16 amino acids. The germline V gene encodes CDR1 SGHKS and CDR2 YYEKEE (reference sequence). Here the CDR3 DNA reads TGTGCCAGCAGCCTTAGGACAGGGTATGGGGATAGCGAGCAGTACTTC. As protein: CASSLRTGYGDSEQYF.

The V and J genes are TRBV6-1 and TRBJ2-3; 14 bases map to TRBD2. The CDR3 runs to 17 residues. V gave up 2 bases and J gave up 3 bases; unmatched junction bases: 4. Germline V lookup: CDR1 MNHNS, CDR2 SASEGT. The chain's CDR3 is CASSEWGTSGRTDTQYF. The CDR3 DNA sequence: TGTGCCAGCAGTGAATGGGGGACTAGCGGGAGAACAGATACGCAGTATTTT.

This chain links TRBV2 with TRBJ2-5; 8 bases match TRBD1. Germline assignment: CDR1 SNHLY and CDR2 FYNNEI. The ends lost 6 bases at V and 1 base at J; junction bases unmatched: 1. The CDR3 totals 13 residues. CDR3 loop: CASRGQGQETQYF. The CDR3 DNA sequence: TGTGCCAGCAGAGGACAGGGCCAAGAGACCCAGTACTTC.